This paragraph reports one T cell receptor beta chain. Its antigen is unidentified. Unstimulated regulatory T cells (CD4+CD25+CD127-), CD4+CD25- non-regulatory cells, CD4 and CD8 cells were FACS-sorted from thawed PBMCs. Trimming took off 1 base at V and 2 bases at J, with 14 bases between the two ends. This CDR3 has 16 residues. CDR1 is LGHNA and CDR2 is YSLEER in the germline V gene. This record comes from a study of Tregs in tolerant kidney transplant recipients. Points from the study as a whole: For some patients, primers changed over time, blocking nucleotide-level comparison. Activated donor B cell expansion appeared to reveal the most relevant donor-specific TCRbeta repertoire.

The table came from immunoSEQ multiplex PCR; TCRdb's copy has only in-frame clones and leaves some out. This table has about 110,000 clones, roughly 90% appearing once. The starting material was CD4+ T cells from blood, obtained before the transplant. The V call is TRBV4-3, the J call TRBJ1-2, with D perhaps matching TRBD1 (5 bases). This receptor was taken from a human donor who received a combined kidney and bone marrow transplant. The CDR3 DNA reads TGCGCCAGCAGCCAAGGTGGGCCAGGGTTAAACTATGGCTACACCTTC. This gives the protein CASSQGGPGLNYGYTF.